Listed below are T cell receptor beta chains from one sample, sequenced in a study of blood T cell repertoires in COVID-19. The assay was immunoSEQ multiplex PCR, and TCRdb's table has in-frame clones only and misses some. Of approximately 260,000 clones in the sample, approximately 84% were seen once. The sequenced material came from PBMCs or T cells enriched from blood (not recorded which). The receptors were sampled from a woman aged 45-65 years who had been exposed to COVID-19. Each CDR3 is given with its conserved first and last residue.

j_gene: TRBJ1-2; v_gene: TRBV5-1; CDR3aa: CASSTGQKNGYTF
j_gene: TRBJ2-1; v_gene: TRBV18; CDR3aa: CASSPNRLLNNEQFF
j_gene: TRBJ1-2; v_gene: TRBV11-2; CDR3aa: CASSQTHGQGNYGYTF
j_gene: TRBJ1-2; v_gene: TRBV29-1; CDR3aa: CSVEGAAYGYTF
j_gene: TRBJ1-2; v_gene: TRBV5-1; CDR3aa: CASSLEGRGDPYNYGYTF
j_gene: TRBJ2-7; v_gene: TRBV4-2; CDR3aa: CASSQVGQGTDEQYF
j_gene: TRBJ2-7; v_gene: TRBV5-1; CDR3aa: CASSLEGTIDEQYF
j_gene: TRBJ1-6; v_gene: TRBV28; CDR3aa: CASTAWGHGVSDSPLHF
j_gene: TRBJ2-7; v_gene: TRBV5-6; CDR3aa: CASSPGQTYEQYF
j_gene: TRBJ2-1; v_gene: TRBV5-4; CDR3aa: CASSLGRSGAGNEQFF
j_gene: TRBJ2-7; v_gene: TRBV24-1; CDR3aa: CATSAARIRLYEQYF
j_gene: TRBJ1-6; v_gene: TRBV3-1/TRBV3-2; CDR3aa: CASSRDKWGSERNSPLHF
j_gene: TRBJ1-1; v_gene: TRBV6-5; CDR3aa: CASSTGRDTEAFF
j_gene: TRBJ1-2; v_gene: TRBV10-3; CDR3aa: CAIKAGGDGYTF
j_gene: TRBJ1-2; v_gene: TRBV5-1; CDR3aa: CASSLTLNYGYTF
j_gene: TRBJ2-1; v_gene: TRBV18; CDR3aa: CASSPTQGYEQFF
j_gene: TRBJ1-1; v_gene: TRBV7-9; CDR3aa: CASSLGVTANTEAFF
j_gene: TRBJ1-2; v_gene: TRBV5-1; CDR3aa: CASSPWEDPSYGYTF
j_gene: TRBJ2-7; v_gene: TRBV7-2; CDR3aa: CASSPVGSGEGEQYF
j_gene: TRBJ2-5; v_gene: TRBV10-3; CDR3aa: CAIRASGGAQETQYF
j_gene: TRBJ1-1; v_gene: TRBV30; CDR3aa: CALMSDSATEAFF
j_gene: TRBJ1-6; v_gene: TRBV7-8; CDR3aa: CASLPGGTANSPLHF
j_gene: TRBJ1-1; v_gene: TRBV11-2; CDR3aa: CATTGGYTEAFF
j_gene: TRBJ2-2; v_gene: TRBV5-5; CDR3aa: CASSLGGMSGGRTGELFF
j_gene: TRBJ2-1; v_gene: TRBV13; CDR3aa: CASSLGLAGDNEQFF
j_gene: TRBJ1-4; v_gene: TRBV5-1; CDR3aa: CASSAWQGSAEKLFF
j_gene: TRBJ2-7; v_gene: TRBV4-3; CDR3aa: CASSLGQGSYEQYF
j_gene: TRBJ1-6; v_gene: TRBV7-2; CDR3aa: CASSSRQGASSPLHF